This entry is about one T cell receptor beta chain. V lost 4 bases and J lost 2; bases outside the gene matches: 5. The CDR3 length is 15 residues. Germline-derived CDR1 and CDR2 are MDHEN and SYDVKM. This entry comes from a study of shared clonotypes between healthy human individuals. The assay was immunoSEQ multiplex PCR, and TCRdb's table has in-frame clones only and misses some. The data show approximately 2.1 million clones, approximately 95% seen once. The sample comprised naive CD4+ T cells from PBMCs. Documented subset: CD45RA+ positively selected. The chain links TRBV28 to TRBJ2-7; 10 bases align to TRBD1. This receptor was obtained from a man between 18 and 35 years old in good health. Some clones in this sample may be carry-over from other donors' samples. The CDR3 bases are TGTGCCAGCAGTTCCGGGACAGGGGCAACCTACGAGCAGTACTTC. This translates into CASSSGTGATYEQYF. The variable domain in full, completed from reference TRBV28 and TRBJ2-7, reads DVKVTQSSRYLVKRTGEKVFLECVQDMDHENMFWYRQDPGLGLRLIYFSYDVKMKEKGDIPEGYSVSREKKERFSLILESASTNQTSMYLCASSSGTGATYEQYFGPGTRLTVT.